The entry that follows covers one TCR beta chain sequence. Coverage ceases 3 residues before the CDR3 finishes, and the germline J gene fills in the end. TCRdb's copy holds only in-frame clones and misses some; the assay was immunoSEQ multiplex PCR. This listing includes about 37,000 clones. This record comes from a study of T cells in women clearing cervical HPV infection. V gave up 5 bases and J gave up 3 bases; unmatched junction bases: 7. This CDR3 spans 14 amino acids. Germline assignment: CDR1 SEHNR and CDR2 FQNEAQ (reference sequence). The sample comprised blood buffy coat. The sequence came from a woman aged 18 to 75 with a cervical HPV16 infection that either progressed to CIN3+ or cleared (not recorded which). This chain connects TRBV7-9 to TRBJ2-7, with 7 positions matching TRBD1. CDR3 DNA, as far as it was read: TGTGCCAGCAGCCCACAGGGGTACCACTACGAG. Its protein is CASSPQGYHYE. The CDR3 in full is CASSPQGYHYEQYF.